The rows below give T cell receptor beta chains drawn from one sample of a study of T cell responses to AZD1222 COVID-19 vaccine. Sequencing was performed with immunoSEQ multiplex PCR; in TCRdb, only in-frame clones are kept and a portion is missing. This sample yields about 150,000 clones, of which around 88% are seen a single time; roughly 16% belongs to the top ten. Sequencing used peripheral blood, obtained on day 0 of AZD1222 vaccination. Receptors originate from an adult in good health. The CDR3 runs from the conserved cysteine through the conserved F or W. A D gene is named only where the DNA matches it firmly. Clone size is shown for a subset of rows, as once, few, many or a class of expanded clone.

D: TRBD1; V: TRBV28; J: TRBJ1-2; size: once; CDR3: CASSRTGYDTF; DNA: TGTGCCAGCAGCAGGACAGGGTATGACACCTTC
D: .; V: TRBV15; J: TRBJ1-1; size: .; CDR3: CATSRAQQQNTEAFF; DNA: TGTGCCACCAGCAGAGCCCAACAGCAAAACACTGAAGCTTTCTTT
D: .; V: TRBV10-3; J: TRBJ1-5; size: .; CDR3: CAIRGQDYQPQHF; DNA: TGTGCCATCAGGGGACAAGATTATCAGCCCCAGCATTTT
D: .; V: TRBV5-4; J: TRBJ1-2; size: .; CDR3: CASSLDGRTFYGYTF; DNA: TGTGCCAGCAGCTTGGATGGACGGACCTTCTATGGCTACACCTTC
D: TRBD1; V: TRBV19; J: TRBJ1-5; size: .; CDR3: CASDRQGMSNQPQHF; DNA: TGTGCCAGTGACCGACAGGGGATGAGCAATCAGCCCCAGCATTTT
D: .; V: TRBV3-1/TRBV3-2; J: TRBJ1-2; size: .; CDR3: CASSHGQDRGYTF; DNA: TGTGCCAGCAGCCACGGGCAGGACCGCGGCTACACCTTC
D: TRBD1; V: TRBV3-1/TRBV3-2; J: TRBJ1-2; size: .; CDR3: CASSNFAGQGAWGYTF; DNA: TGTGCCAGCAGCAACTTTGCGGGACAGGGGGCTTGGGGCTACACCTTC
D: .; V: TRBV30; J: TRBJ2-1; size: .; CDR3: CAWSPDTHNEQFF; DNA: TGTGCCTGGAGTCCCGACACCCACAATGAGCAGTTCTTC
D: .; V: TRBV7-3; J: TRBJ1-5; size: .; CDR3: CASSLTGVNQPQHF; DNA: TGTGCCAGCAGCTTAACAGGGGTCAATCAGCCCCAGCATTTT
D: .; V: TRBV19; J: TRBJ1-2; size: .; CDR3: CASTLWGGIGNGYTF; DNA: TGTGCCAGTACCCTATGGGGGGGGATCGGCAATGGCTACACCTTC
D: .; V: TRBV3-1/TRBV3-2; J: TRBJ1-2; size: .; CDR3: CASSPVTGISGYTF; DNA: TGTGCCAGCAGCCCGGTAACAGGTATTAGCGGCTACACCTTC
D: TRBD1; V: TRBV28; J: TRBJ1-2; size: .; CDR3: CASSLPTGNYGYTF; DNA: TGTGCCAGCAGTTTACCGACAGGGAACTATGGCTACACCTTC
D: TRBD1; V: TRBV18; J: TRBJ1-1; size: .; CDR3: CASSQKLLQGEGAFF; DNA: TGTGCCAGCTCACAAAAACTCCTACAGGGGGAGGGGGCTTTCTTT
D: .; V: TRBV5-1; J: TRBJ1-2; size: .; CDR3: CASSPSSLSYGYTF; DNA: TGCGCCAGCAGCCCCTCCAGTCTGTCGTATGGCTACACCTTC
D: .; V: TRBV5-1; J: TRBJ1-2; size: .; CDR3: CASSSQTDYYGYTF; DNA: TGCGCCAGCAGCTCTCAGACAGACTACTATGGCTACACCTTC
D: .; V: TRBV30; J: TRBJ1-6; size: .; CDR3: CAWNRDGSPLHF; DNA: TGTGCCTGGAACAGGGACGGATCACCCCTCCACTTT
D: TRBD1; V: TRBV20-1; J: TRBJ1-2; size: .; CDR3: CSASRLRGQGHGYTF; DNA: TGCAGTGCTAGTAGACTAAGGGGACAGGGTCATGGCTACACCTTC
D: TRBD2; V: TRBV9; J: TRBJ2-3; size: once; CDR3: CASSVGAGYTDTQYF; DNA: TGTGCCAGCAGCGTAGGAGCGGGGTACACAGATACGCAGTATTTT
D: .; V: TRBV5-1; J: TRBJ1-1; size: .; CDR3: CASRVRDTNEAFF; DNA: TGCGCCAGCAGGGTCCGGGACACCAATGAAGCTTTCTTT
D: .; V: TRBV7-3; J: TRBJ2-2; size: .; CDR3: CASSLFGRGDFTTGELFF; DNA: TGTGCCAGCAGCTTGTTTGGCCGAGGGGACTTTACCACCGGGGAGCTGTTTTTT
D: .; V: TRBV7-3; J: TRBJ1-1; size: .; CDR3: CASRSTGTSAEAFF; DNA: TGTGCCAGCAGAAGCACAGGTACGTCGGCTGAAGCTTTCTTT
D: .; V: TRBV5-1; J: TRBJ1-1; size: .; CDR3: CASSPRDTHKDTEAFF; DNA: TGCGCCAGCAGCCCCCGGGACACTCATAAGGACACTGAAGCTTTCTTT
D: .; V: TRBV19; J: TRBJ1-3; size: few; CDR3: CASSISMSSGNTIYF; DNA: TGTGCCAGTAGTATTAGTATGAGCTCTGGAAACACCATATATTTT
D: TRBD1; V: TRBV18; J: TRBJ1-1; size: .; CDR3: CASSPKLILKDREAFF; DNA: TGTGCCAGCTCGCCCAAACTCATCTTAAAGGACAGGGAAGCTTTCTTT
D: .; V: TRBV6-4; J: TRBJ1-2; size: few; CDR3: CASSAAQGTGYGYTF; DNA: TGTGCCAGCAGTGCCGCCCAGGGAACAGGCTATGGCTACACCTTC
D: .; V: TRBV7-9; J: TRBJ1-3; size: .; CDR3: CASSFNRAGNTIYF; DNA: TGTGCCAGCAGCTTTAACAGGGCTGGAAACACCATATATTTT
D: .; V: TRBV18; J: TRBJ1-1; size: few; CDR3: CASSQTGRTEAFF; DNA: TGTGCCAGCTCACAGACGGGGAGGACTGAAGCTTTCTTT
D: .; V: TRBV5-1; J: TRBJ1-1; size: .; CDR3: CASSFDTMNTEAFF; DNA: TGCGCCAGCAGCTTTGACACAATGAACACTGAAGCTTTCTTT
D: TRBD2; V: TRBV2; J: TRBJ2-1; size: .; CDR3: CASRSGTSTADEQFF; DNA: TGTGCCAGCAGATCCGGGACTAGCACCGCGGATGAGCAGTTCTTC
D: .; V: TRBV7-9; J: TRBJ1-2; size: .; CDR3: CASSFTAGSNYGYTF; DNA: TGTGCCAGCAGCTTTACAGCAGGGAGTAACTATGGCTACACCTTC
D: TRBD1; V: TRBV3-1/TRBV3-2; J: TRBJ1-3; size: .; CDR3: CASSYPDRRTGNTIYF; DNA: TGTGCCAGCAGCTATCCGGACAGGAGAACTGGAAACACCATATATTTT
D: .; V: TRBV9; J: TRBJ1-2; size: .; CDR3: CASSRKAVANYGYTF; DNA: TGTGCCAGCAGCCGGAAGGCTGTCGCTAACTATGGCTACACCTTC
D: .; V: TRBV6-5; J: TRBJ2-5; size: .; CDR3: CASSYGETQYF; DNA: TGTGCCAGCAGTTACGGAGAGACCCAGTACTTC
D: .; V: TRBV7-2; J: TRBJ2-2; size: once; CDR3: CASRGSGQGGELFF; DNA: TGTGCCAGCAGAGGCAGTGGGCAGGGTGGGGAGCTGTTTTTT
D: .; V: TRBV5-1; J: TRBJ1-3; size: .; CDR3: CASSLNSGNTIYF; DNA: TGCGCCAGCAGCTTGAACTCTGGAAACACCATATATTTT
D: TRBD1; V: TRBV29-1; J: TRBJ2-2; size: .; CDR3: CSASRTGKGTGELFF; DNA: TGCAGCGCGTCTAGGACAGGGAAAGGCACCGGGGAGCTGTTTTTT
D: .; V: TRBV3-1/TRBV3-2; J: TRBJ2-2; size: .; CDR3: CASRESGFAGELFF; DNA: TGTGCCAGCAGAGAGTCAGGGTTCGCCGGGGAGCTGTTTTTT
D: .; V: TRBV11-2; J: TRBJ1-1; size: .; CDR3: CASSLGSGTEAFF; DNA: TGTGCCAGCAGCTTAGGGAGCGGGACTGAAGCTTTCTTT
D: .; V: TRBV7-9; J: TRBJ1-2; size: .; CDR3: CASSPPEGSYGYTF; DNA: TGTGCCAGCAGCCCCCCCGAGGGGTCCTATGGCTACACCTTC
D: .; V: TRBV6-4; J: TRBJ2-2; size: few; CDR3: CASSDGSVQPGELFF; DNA: TGTGCCAGCAGTGACGGGTCAGTCCAACCCGGGGAGCTGTTTTTT
D: TRBD2; V: TRBV27; J: TRBJ2-7; size: .; CDR3: CASSPWTSSYEQYF; DNA: TGTGCCAGCAGTCCGTGGACTAGCTCCTACGAGCAGTACTTC
D: TRBD1; V: TRBV27; J: TRBJ1-2; size: .; CDR3: CASSFWTGVSYGYTF; DNA: TGTGCCAGCAGTTTCTGGACAGGGGTCTCCTATGGCTACACCTTC
D: TRBD1; V: TRBV15; J: TRBJ2-7; size: .; CDR3: CATSRDKRGPRYEQYF; DNA: TGTGCCACCAGCAGAGATAAGAGGGGGCCAAGGTACGAGCAGTACTTC
D: TRBD1; V: TRBV5-6; J: TRBJ2-3; size: .; CDR3: CASSLTTGDGTDTQYF; DNA: TGTGCCAGCAGCTTGACTACAGGGGACGGGACAGATACGCAGTATTTT
D: .; V: TRBV7-2; J: TRBJ2-2; size: once; CDR3: CALKVSDGGMGGELFF; DNA: TGTGCCCTGAAGGTGTCGGATGGGGGGATGGGCGGGGAGCTGTTTTTT